Described below is a single T cell receptor (beta chain) sequence and its context. Looked up from germline, CDR1 is SEHNR and CDR2 is FQNEAQ (reference sequence). CDR3 length equals 18 residues. Deletions cut 5 bases from V and 3 bases from J, with 23 bases between. This specimen comes from a study of blood T cell repertoires in COVID-19. Sequencing used immunoSEQ multiplex PCR; TCRdb keeps in-frame clones, though not all of them. Of 100,000 or so clones listed, approximately 89% are singletons. Sequencing used peripheral blood. The chain employs TRBV7-9 and TRBJ1-5, with D perhaps TRBD1 (6 bases). This sequence originates from a woman younger than 45 with acute or convalescent COVID-19. In nucleotides, the CDR3 is TGTGCCAGCAGCCCGATCGACTGGACAGTACAACACAATCAGCCCCAGCATTTT. Protein: CASSPIDWTVQHNQPQHF.